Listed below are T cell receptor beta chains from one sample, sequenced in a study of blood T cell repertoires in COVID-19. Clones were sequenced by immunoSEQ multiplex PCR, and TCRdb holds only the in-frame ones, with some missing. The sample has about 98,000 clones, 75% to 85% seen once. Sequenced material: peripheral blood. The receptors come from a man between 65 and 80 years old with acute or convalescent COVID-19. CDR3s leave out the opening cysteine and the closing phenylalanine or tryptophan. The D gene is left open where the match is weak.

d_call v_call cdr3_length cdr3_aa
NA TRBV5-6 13 ASSFSLTSTDTQY
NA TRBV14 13 ASNPAGWGNTEAF
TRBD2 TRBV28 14 ASSLNAGGTSDTQY
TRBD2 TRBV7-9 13 ATNPPSGSLVEQY
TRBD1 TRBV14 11 ASSQARGHGYT
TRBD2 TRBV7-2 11 ASSGTSVGELF
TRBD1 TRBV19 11 ASSRQGQETQY
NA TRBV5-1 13 ASSFAGARNTEAF
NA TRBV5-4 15 ASSLARGARGTGELF
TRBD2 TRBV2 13 ASSAGLAGVDTQY
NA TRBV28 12 ASRTPGGGQPQH
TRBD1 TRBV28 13 ASNPGQLLRDEQY
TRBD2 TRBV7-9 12 ASSPGTNQETQY
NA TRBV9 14 ASSASPSVNTGELF
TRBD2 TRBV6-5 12 AGGMSGGTYEQY
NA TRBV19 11 ASSTGSTYEQY
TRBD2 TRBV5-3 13 ARSWTSGPYNEQF
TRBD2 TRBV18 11 ASSPEKREKQY
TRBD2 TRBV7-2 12 ASSFGTTQETQY
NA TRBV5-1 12 ASSLGTPTDTQY
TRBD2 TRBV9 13 ASSSHLAGAREQF
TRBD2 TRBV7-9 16 ASSLPPLAVAGANVLT
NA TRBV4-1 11 ASSQERVDTQY
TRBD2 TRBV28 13 ASSYPSAGGFEQF
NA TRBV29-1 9 SAGVTDTQY
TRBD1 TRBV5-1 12 ASSIDTGQGGYT
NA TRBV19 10 ATGRGYNEQF
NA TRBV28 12 ASQTQLSYNEQF
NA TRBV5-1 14 ASSLGGGGLQETQY
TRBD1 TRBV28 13 ASSLQGAGANVLT
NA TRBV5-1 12 ASSLQGSQETQY
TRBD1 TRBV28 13 ASSSPGQTNEKLF
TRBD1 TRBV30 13 AWSRDRGDNQPQH
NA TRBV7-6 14 ASSPQGQLSGNTIY
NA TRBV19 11 ASEPQGYTEAF
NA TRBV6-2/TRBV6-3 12 ASSYSGTPYEQY
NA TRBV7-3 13 ASSLLGGSNQPQH
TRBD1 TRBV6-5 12 ASSAGTGGTEAF
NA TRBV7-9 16 ASQRGLAEVGEDEKLF
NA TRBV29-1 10 STRQGGYEQY
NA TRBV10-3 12 AISDPSVNTEAF
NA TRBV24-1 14 ATSDPGHYSNQPQH
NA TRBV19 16 ASSTAPGAGGFQETQY
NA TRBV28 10 ASSGINTEAF
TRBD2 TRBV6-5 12 ASRGLAGASTQY